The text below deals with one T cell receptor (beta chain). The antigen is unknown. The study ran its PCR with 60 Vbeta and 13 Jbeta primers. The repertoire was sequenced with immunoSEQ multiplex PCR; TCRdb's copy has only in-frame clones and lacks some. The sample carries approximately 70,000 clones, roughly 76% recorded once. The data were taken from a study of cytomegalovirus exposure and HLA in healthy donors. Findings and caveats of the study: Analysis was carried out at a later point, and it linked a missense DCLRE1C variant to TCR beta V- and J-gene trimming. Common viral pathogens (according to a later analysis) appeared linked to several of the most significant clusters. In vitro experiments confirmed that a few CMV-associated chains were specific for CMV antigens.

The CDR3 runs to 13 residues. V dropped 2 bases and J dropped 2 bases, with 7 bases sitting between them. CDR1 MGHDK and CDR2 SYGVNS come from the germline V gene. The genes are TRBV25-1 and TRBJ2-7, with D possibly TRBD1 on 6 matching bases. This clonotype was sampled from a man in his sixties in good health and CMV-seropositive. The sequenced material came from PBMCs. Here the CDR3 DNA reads TGTGCCAGCAGTGAAACAGGGACCTACGAGCAGTACTTC. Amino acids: CASSETGTYEQYF.